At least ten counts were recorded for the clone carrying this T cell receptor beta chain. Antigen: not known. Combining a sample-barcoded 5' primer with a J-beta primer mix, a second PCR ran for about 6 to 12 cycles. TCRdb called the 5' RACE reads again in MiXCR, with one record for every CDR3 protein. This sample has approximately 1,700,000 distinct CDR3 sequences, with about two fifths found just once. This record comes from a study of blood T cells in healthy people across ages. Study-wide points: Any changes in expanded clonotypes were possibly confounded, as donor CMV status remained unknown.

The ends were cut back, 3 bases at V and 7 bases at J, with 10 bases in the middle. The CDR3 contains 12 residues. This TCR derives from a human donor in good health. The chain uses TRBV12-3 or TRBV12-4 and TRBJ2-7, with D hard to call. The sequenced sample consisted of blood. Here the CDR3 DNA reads TGTGCCAGCAGTTTGAGCCGGGTTGAGCAGTACTTC. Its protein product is CASSLSRVEQYF.